This T cell receptor (beta chain) was identified in a study of T-cell reconstitution after alpha-beta-depleted transplantation in children (dated by TCRdb to about 2016). Broadly, across the study: The study quantitatively tracked T-cell immune reconstitution after TCRalphabeta/CD19-depleted allogeneic hematopoietic cell transplantation in children using TCR repertoire profiling.

CDR1 is given as SEHNR and CDR2 as FQNEAQ, both from the germline V gene (reference sequence). V and J lose 3 bases and 6 bases, and a span of 14 bases separates them. The CDR3 numbers 14 residues from cysteine through phenylalanine. Only CDR3 DNA is held: 42 bases, read in frame from base 1. Libraries came from PCR. Sequencing relied on an Illumina HiSeq 2500. Molecular barcoding was employed in the preparation of TCR libraries, with unique molecular identifiers being used to normalize TCRbeta repertoire quantification. Through fastp at Q25 and MiXCR, TCRdb rebuilt clones from the public reads, retaining in-frame beta chains. Each CDR3 protein gets just one entry, which takes the most common genes and DNA from the rows behind it. The sample table shows about 420,000 distinct CDR3 sequences, and about a tenth are seen once. The top ten clones comprise 5% to 6.5% of the sample. This clonotype was detected a few times. The antigen it binds to is not known. Per-base quality was not reported, and no clone a single base away is much larger than it.

The source material was PBMCs from the stem cell graft donor, sampled from the stem cell graft. The receptor comes from a human donor who donated a stem cell graft to a child with acute myeloid leukemia. The chain links TRBV7-9 with TRBJ1-2; a weak D assignment points to TRBD1 (5 bases agree). The CDR3 amino acid sequence is: CASSFYREGNGYTF. The DNA sequence follows: TGTGCCAGCAGCTTTTACCGGGAGGGGAATGGCTACACCTTC. Supplemented by the reference TRBV7-9 and TRBJ1-2 proteins around the CDR3, the complete variable domain is DTGVSQNPRHKITKRGQNVTFRCDPISEHNRLYWYRQTLGQGPEFLTYFQNEAQLEKSRLLSDRFSAERPKGSFSTLEIQRTEQGDSAMYLCASSFYREGNGYTFGSGTRLTVV.